This TCR beta chain comes out of a study of CD8 T cells in Susac syndrome. Findings and caveats of the study: Clonal expansion was not observed in the Susac syndrome CD4+ T cell repertoires.

The RNA, roughly 0.5 to 1 ug, was put through reverse transcription using random hexamers. TCRdb re-derived calls from the immunoSEQ multiplex PCR reads in MiXCR, one entry per CDR3 protein. This repertoire shows about 190,000 distinct CDR3 sequences, about 91% found once; its top ten account for 0.087%. V lost 3 bases, J lost 4 bases, and 1 base stayed unmatched. This CDR3 region has 12 residues. Germline CDR1 SQVTM, CDR2 ANQGSEA. To note about this clonotype: Its antigen is unknown.

The sequenced sample consisted of CD4+ T cells from PBMCs. This clonotype was sampled from a human donor with Susac syndrome. The V and J genes are TRBV29-1 and TRBJ2-3, with 7 bases fitting TRBD2. For the CDR3, the DNA is TGCAGCGTTGAGGGAGGGGCAGATACGCAGTATTTT. As protein: CSVEGGADTQYF.